The T cell receptor beta chain under discussion was sequenced for a study of shared clonotypes between healthy human individuals. Clones were read by immunoSEQ multiplex PCR, and TCRdb kept only the in-frame ones, dropping some. The sample lists fewer than 3 million clones, about nine tenths occurring once. Regarding this clone: Antigen unknown.

The donors were all Caucasian adults (living in Nashville, Tennessee). From CD4+ cells came CD45RA+ naive and CD45RA-negative memory subsets. General observations from the study: The study's rarefaction showed incomplete sorted-subset sequencing despite large depth.

The receptor's source is a man aged 18 to 29 in good health. Some clones in this sample may be carry-over from other donors' samples. The source material was naive CD4+ T cells from PBMCs. Regarding subset: CD45RA+ positively selected.

The CDR3 sequence: CASSERRGFQYF. CDR3 nucleotides: TGCGCCAGCAGTGAGAGGAGGGGGTTTCAGTACTTC. This chain links TRBV10-1 with TRBJ2-5, with D perhaps being TRBD1 or TRBD2 (6 bases each). V gave up 2 bases and J gave up 11 bases, with 12 bases separating them. From germline, CDR1 is WNHNN and CDR2 SYGVQD (reference sequence). The CDR3 contains 12 residues.